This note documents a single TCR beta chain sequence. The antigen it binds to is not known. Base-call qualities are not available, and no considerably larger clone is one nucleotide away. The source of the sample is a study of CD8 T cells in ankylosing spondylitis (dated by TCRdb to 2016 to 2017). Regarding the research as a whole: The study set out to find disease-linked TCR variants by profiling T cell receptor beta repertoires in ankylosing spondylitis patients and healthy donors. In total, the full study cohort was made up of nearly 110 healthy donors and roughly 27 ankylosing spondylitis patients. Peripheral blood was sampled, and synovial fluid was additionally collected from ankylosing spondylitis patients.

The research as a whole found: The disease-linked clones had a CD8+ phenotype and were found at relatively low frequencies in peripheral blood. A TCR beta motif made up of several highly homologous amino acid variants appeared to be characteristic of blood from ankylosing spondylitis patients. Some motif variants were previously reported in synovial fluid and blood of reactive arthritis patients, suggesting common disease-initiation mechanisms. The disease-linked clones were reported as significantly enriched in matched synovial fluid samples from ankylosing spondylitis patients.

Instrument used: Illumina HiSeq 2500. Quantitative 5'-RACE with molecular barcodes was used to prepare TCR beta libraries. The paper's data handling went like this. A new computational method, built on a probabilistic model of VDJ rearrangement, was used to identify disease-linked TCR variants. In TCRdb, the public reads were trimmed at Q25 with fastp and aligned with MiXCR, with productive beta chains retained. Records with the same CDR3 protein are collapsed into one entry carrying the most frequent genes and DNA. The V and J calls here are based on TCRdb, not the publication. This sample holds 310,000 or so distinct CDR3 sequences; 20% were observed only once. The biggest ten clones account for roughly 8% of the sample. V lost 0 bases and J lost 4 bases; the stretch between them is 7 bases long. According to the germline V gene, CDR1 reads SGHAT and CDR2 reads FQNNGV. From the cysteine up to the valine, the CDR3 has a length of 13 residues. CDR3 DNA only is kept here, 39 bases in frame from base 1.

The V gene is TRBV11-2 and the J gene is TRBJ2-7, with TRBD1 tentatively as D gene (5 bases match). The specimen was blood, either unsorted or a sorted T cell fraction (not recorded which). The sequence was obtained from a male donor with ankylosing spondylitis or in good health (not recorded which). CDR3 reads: CASSLDQGYEQYV. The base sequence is TGTGCCAGCAGCTTAGATCAGGGTTACGAGCAGTACGTC.